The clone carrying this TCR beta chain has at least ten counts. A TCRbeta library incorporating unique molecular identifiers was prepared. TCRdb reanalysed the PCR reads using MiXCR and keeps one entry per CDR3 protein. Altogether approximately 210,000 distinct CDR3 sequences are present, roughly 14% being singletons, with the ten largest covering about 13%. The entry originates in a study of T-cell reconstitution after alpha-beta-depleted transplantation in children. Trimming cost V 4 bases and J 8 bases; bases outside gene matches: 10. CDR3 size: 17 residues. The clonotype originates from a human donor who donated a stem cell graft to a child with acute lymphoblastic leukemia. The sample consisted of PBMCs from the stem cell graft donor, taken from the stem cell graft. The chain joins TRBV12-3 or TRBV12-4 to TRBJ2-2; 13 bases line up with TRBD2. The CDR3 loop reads CASSSGLAGEFWGELFF. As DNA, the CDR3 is TGTGCCAGCAGTTCTGGACTAGCGGGAGAATTTTGGGGGGAGCTGTTTTTT.